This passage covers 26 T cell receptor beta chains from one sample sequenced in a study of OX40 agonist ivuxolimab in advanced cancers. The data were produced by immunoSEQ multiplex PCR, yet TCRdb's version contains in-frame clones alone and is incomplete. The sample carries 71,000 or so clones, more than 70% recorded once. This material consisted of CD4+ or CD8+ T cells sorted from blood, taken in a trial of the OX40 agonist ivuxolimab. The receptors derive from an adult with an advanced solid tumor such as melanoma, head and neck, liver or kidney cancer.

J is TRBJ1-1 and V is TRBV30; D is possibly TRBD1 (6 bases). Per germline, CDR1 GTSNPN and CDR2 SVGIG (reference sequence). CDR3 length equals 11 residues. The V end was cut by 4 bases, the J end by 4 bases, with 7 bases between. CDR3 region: CAWKGGTEAFF. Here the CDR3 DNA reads TGTGCCTGGAAGGGGGGCACTGAAGCTTTCTTT.

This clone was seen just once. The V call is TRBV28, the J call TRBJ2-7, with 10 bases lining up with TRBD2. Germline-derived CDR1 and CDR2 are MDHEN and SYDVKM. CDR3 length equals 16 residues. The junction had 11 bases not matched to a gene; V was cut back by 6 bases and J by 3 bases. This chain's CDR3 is CASRDVAGGRHYEQYF. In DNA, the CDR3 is TGTGCCAGCAGGGACGTAGCGGGGGGACGCCACTACGAGCAGTACTTC.

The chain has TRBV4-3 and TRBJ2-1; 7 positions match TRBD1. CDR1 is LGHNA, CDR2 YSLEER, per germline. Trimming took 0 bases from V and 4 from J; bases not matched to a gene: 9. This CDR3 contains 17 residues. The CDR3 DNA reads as TGCGCCAGCAGCCAAGATCAGGTTAGGGGGCCGTACAATGAGCAGTTCTTC. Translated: CASSQDQVRGPYNEQFF.

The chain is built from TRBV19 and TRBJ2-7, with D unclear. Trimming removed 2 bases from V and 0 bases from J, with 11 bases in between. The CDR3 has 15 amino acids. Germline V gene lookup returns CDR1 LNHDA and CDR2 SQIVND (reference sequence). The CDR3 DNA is TGTGCCAGTAGTATACTCTGGGAAAGCTCCTACGAGCAGTACTTC. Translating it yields CASSILWESSYEQYF.

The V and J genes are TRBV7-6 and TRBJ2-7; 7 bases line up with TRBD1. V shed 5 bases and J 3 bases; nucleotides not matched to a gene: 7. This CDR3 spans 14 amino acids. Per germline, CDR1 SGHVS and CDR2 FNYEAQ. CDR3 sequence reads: CASSTNRGGYEQYF. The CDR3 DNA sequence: TGTGCCAGCAGCACCAACAGGGGTGGCTACGAGCAGTACTTC.

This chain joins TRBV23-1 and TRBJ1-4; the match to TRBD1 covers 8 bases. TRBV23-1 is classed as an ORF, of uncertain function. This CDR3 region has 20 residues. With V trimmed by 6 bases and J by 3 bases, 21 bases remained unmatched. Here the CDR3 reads CASREPSGTGPDTSNEKLFF. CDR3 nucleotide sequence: TGCGCCAGCAGGGAACCCTCCGGGACAGGCCCCGACACTTCTAATGAAAAACTGTTTTTT.

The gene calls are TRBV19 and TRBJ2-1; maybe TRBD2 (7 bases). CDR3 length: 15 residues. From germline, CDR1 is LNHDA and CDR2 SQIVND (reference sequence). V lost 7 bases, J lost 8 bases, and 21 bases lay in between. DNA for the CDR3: TGTGCCAGTACCGAGAGGGGGGGCCTAACAGATGAGCAGTTCTTC. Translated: CASTERGGLTDEQFF.

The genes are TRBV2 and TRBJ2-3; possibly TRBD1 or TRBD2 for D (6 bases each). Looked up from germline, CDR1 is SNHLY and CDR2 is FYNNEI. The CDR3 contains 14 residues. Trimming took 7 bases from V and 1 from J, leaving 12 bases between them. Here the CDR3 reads CASNWGARTDTQYF. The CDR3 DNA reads TGTGCCAGCAACTGGGGGGCCCGCACAGATACGCAGTATTTT.

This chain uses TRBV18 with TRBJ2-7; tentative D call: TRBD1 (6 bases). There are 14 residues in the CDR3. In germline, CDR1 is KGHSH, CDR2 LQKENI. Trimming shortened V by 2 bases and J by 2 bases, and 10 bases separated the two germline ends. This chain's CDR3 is CASSPVTGTYEQYF. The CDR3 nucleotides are TGTGCCAGCTCACCAGTTACAGGGACCTACGAGCAGTACTTC.

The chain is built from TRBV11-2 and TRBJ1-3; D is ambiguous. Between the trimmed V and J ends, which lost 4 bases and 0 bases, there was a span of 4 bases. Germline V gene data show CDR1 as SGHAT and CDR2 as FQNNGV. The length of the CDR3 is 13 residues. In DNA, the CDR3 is TGTGCCAGCAGCTCGGGCTCTGGAAACACCATATATTTT. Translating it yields CASSSGSGNTIYF.

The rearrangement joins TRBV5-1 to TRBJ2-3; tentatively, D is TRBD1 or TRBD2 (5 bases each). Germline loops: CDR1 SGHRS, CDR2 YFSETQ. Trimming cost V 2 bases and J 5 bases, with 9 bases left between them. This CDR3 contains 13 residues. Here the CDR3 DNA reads TGCGCCAGCAGCTTCGGGGCTGGAGATACGCAGTATTTT. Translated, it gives CASSFGAGDTQYF.

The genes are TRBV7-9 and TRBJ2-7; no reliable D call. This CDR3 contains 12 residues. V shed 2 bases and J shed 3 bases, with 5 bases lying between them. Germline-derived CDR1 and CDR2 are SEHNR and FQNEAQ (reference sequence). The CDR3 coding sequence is TGTGCCAGCAGCTTATTAGGCTACGAGCAGTACTTC. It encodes CASSLLGYEQYF.

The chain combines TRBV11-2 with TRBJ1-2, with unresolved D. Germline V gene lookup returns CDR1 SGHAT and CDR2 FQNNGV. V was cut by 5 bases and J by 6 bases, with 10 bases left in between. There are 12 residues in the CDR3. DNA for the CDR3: TGTGCCAGCAGCCACCACGGGGATGGCTACACCTTC. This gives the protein CASSHHGDGYTF.

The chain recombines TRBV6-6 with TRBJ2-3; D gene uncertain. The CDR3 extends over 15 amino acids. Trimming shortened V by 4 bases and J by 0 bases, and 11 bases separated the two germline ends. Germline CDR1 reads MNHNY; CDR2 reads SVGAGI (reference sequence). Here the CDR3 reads CASSSRYSSTDTQYF. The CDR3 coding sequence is TGTGCCAGCAGTTCCCGGTACTCCAGCACAGATACGCAGTATTTT.

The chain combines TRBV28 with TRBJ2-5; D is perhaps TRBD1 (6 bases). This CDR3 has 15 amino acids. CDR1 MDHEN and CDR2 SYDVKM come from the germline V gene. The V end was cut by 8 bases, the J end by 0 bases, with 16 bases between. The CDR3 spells CASSLRGFYQETQYF. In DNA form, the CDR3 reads TGTGCCAGCTCTTTGAGGGGGTTCTACCAAGAGACCCAGTACTTC.

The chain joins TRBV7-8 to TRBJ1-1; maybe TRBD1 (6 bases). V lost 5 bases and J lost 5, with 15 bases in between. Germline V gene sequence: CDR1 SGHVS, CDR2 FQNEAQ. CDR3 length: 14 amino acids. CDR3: CASSADRPRTEAFF. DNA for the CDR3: TGTGCCAGCAGCGCGGACAGACCGCGGACTGAAGCTTTCTTT.

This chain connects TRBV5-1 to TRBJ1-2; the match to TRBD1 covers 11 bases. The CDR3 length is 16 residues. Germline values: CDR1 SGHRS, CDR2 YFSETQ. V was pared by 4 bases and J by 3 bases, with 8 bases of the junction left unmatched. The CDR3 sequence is CASSPGQGAKDYGYTF. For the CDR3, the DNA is TGCGCCAGCAGCCCTGGACAGGGGGCGAAAGACTATGGCTACACCTTC.

CDR3 nucleotide sequence: TGTGCCAGCAGCTCCGACCGACTAACCCTATCCTACAATGAGCAGTTCTTC. This sequence encodes CASSSDRLTLSYNEQFF. This chain uses TRBV11-1 with TRBJ2-1, with D perhaps TRBD2 (5 bases). The V end lost 4 bases, the J end lost 1 base, and 17 bases lay between the germline ends. The CDR3 totals 17 residues. The germline V gene encodes CDR1 SGHAT and CDR2 FQDESV (reference sequence).

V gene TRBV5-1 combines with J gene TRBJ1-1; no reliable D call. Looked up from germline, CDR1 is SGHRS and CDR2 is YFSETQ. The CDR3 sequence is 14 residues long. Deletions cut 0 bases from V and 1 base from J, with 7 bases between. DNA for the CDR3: TGCGCCAGCAGCTTGGCGGTCCAGAACACTGAAGCTTTCTTT. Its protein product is CASSLAVQNTEAFF.

The CDR3 reads CASSPTRTSGPYEQYF. The CDR3 nucleotides are TGCGCCAGCAGCCCCACCCGGACTAGCGGTCCCTACGAGCAGTACTTC. The chain uses TRBV5-1 and TRBJ2-7, with 10 bases that match TRBD2. Trimming at V came to 4 bases and at J to 2 bases, leaving 9 bases not matched to a gene. Per germline, CDR1 SGHRS and CDR2 YFSETQ. The CDR3 has 16 residues.

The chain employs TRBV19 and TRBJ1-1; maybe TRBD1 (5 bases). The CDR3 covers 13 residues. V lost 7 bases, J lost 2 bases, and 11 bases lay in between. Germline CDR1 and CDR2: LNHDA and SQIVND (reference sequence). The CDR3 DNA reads TGTGCCAGTACCTCGACAGAAAACACTGAAGCTTTCTTT. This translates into CASTSTENTEAFF. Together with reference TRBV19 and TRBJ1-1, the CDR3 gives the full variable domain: DGGITQSPKYLFRKEGQNVTLSCEQNLNHDAMYWYRQDPGQGLRLIYYSQIVNDFQKGDIAEGYSVSREKKESFPLTVTSAQKNPTAFYLCASTSTENTEAFFGQGTRLTVV.

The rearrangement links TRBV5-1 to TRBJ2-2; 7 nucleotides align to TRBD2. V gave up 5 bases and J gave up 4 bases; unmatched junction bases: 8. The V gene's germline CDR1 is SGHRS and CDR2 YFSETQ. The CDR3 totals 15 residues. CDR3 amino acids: CASSWTSFGTGELFF. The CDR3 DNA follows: TGCGCCAGCAGTTGGACTAGTTTTGGCACCGGGGAGCTGTTTTTT.

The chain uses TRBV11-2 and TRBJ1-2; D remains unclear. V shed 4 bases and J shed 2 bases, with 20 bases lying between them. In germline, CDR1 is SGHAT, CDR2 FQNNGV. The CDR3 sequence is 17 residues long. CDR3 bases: TGTGCCAGCAGCTCGGACCCGGTACCCTCTCCAAACTATGGCTACACCTTC. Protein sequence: CASSSDPVPSPNYGYTF.

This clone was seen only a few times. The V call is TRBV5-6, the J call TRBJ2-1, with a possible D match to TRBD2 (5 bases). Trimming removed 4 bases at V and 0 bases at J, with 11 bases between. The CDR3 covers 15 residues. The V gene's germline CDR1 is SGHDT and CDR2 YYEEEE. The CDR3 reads CASSTDYSSYNEQFF. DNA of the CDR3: TGTGCCAGCAGCACCGACTACTCCTCCTACAATGAGCAGTTCTTC.

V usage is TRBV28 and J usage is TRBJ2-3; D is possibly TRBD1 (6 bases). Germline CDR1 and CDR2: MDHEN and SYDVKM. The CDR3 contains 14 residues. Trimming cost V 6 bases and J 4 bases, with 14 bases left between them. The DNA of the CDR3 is TGTGCCAGCAGGAGGGAACCAGGGGCAGATACGCAGTATTTT. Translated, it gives CASRREPGADTQYF.

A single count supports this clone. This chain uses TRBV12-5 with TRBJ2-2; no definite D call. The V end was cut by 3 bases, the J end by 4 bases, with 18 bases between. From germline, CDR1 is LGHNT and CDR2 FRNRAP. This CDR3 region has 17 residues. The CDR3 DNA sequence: TGTGCTAGTGGTTTCGTTGTGGGGTCGTGGGGCACCGGGGAGCTGTTTTTT. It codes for CASGFVVGSWGTGELFF.